This record concerns one T cell receptor beta chain sequence. Its antigen is not known. The sample is drawn from a study of T cells after yellow fever vaccination. TCRdb reprocessed the 5' RACE reads with MiXCR, giving one entry per CDR3 protein. The sample includes roughly 99,000 distinct CDR3 sequences, about 5.8% of them seen just once. Germline values: CDR1 SEHNR, CDR2 FQNEAQ (reference sequence). The CDR3 contains 16 residues. V was pared by 6 bases and J by 2 bases, with 10 bases of the junction left unmatched. Study-level points and caveats: Weaker, the secondary response had a peak occurring faster, on day 5 versus 15.

The sequence was collected from a man between 18 and 35 years old who received the YFV17D yellow fever vaccine. The J gene is TRBJ2-1, the V gene TRBV7-9; TRBD2 aligns across 7 bases. The source material was CD8+ T cells sorted from PBMCs, sampled 10 days after the yellow fever booster vaccination. The CDR3 reads CASSPKSGGTYNEQFF. The CDR3 coding sequence is TGTGCCAGCAGTCCCAAGTCGGGGGGTACCTACAATGAGCAGTTCTTC. The whole variable domain, filled in from reference TRBV7-9 and TRBJ2-1, reads DTGVSQNPRHKITKRGQNVTFRCDPISEHNRLYWYRQTLGQGPEFLTYFQNEAQLEKSRLLSDRFSAERPKGSFSTLEIQRTEQGDSAMYLCASSPKSGGTYNEQFFGPGTRLTVL.